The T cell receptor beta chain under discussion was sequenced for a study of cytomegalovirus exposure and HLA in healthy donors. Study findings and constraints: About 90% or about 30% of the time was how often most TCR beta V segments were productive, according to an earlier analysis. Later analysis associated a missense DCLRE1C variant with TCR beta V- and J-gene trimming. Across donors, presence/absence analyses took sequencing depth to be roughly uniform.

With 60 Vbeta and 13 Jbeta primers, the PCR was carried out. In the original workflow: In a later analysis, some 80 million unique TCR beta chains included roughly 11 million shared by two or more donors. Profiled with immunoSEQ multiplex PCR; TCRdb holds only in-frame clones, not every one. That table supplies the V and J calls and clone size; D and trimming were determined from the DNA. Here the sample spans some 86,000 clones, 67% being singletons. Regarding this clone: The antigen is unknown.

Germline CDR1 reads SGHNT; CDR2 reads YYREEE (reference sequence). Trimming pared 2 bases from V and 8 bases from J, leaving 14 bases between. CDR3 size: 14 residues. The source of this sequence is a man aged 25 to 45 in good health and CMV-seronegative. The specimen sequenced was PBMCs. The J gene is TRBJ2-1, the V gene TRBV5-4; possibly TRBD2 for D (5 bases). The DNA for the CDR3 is TGTGCCAGCAGCTTAATAAGCCCCGGGGATGAGCAGTTCTTC. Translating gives CASSLISPGDEQFF.